This TCR beta chain was found in a study of T cells in lung cancer brain metastases. Study-wide results and caveats: Paired primaries held more unique productive clones than brain metastases (median about 4,500 versus 1,500).

The CDR3 loop spans 15 amino acids. The V end was cut by 4 bases, the J end by 4 bases, with 16 bases between. The germline V gene encodes CDR1 MGHDK and CDR2 SYGVNS. In this sample, this clone turned up a few times. Antigen unknown. The repertoire was sequenced with immunoSEQ multiplex PCR; TCRdb's copy has only in-frame clones and lacks some. The sample yields 5,000 to 7,000 clones, around 85% seen once. The sequence derives from a man between 65 and 85 years old with non-small cell lung cancer. The sequencing sample was made of tumor tissue from the primary lung tumor. The V call is TRBV25-1, the J call TRBJ1-1; D is ambiguous. The CDR3 nucleotides are TGTGCCAGCAGTGTAGGAACGATCCGCTCCACTGAAGCTTTCTTT. It is translated as CASSVGTIRSTEAFF.